The 21 T cell receptor beta chains reported below all come from one sample, sequenced in a study of T cell changes during pregnancy in multiple sclerosis. The protocol was immunoSEQ multiplex PCR, while the TCRdb copy is restricted to in-frame clones and leaves out a portion. The sample contains 65,000 to 85,000 clones, roughly 93% of which appear only once. Sample: peripheral blood, taken in the third trimester of pregnancy. These receptor sequences come from a female donor with multiple sclerosis, enrolled in a pregnancy study.

Concerning this clone: Relative to the germline gene, one junction end is altered; a read error may explain this. V gene TRBV5-1 combines with J gene TRBJ2-1; 9 positions agree with TRBD1. Germline CDR1 SGHRS, CDR2 YFSETQ. The CDR3 spans 14 residues. The CDR3 reads CASSVTGTGSHVLF. The CDR3 DNA reads as TGCGCCAGCAGCGTTACCGGGACAGGGTCCCACGTCCTCTTC.

The V gene is TRBV5-6, the J gene TRBJ1-2, with TRBD1 identical over 9 bases. CDR3 length: 14 amino acids. Germline CDR1 is SGHDT and CDR2 is YYEEEE. After removal of 4 bases from V and 3 bases from J, the junction contained 4 bases not matched to a gene. The CDR3, as DNA: TGTGCCAGCAGCCTCGGACAGGGGCACTATGGCTACACCTTC. Residues: CASSLGQGHYGYTF.

The genes are TRBV29-1 and TRBJ2-3; D remains unclear. Germline CDR1 is SQVTM and CDR2 is ANQGSEA. Between the trimmed V and J ends, which lost 5 bases and 1 base, there was a span of 10 bases. This CDR3 region has 13 residues. As DNA, the CDR3 is TGCAGCGTTCGGTACCTCCGCACAGATACGCAGTATTTT. Its protein is CSVRYLRTDTQYF.

The rearrangement joins TRBV10-3 to TRBJ1-5; D perhaps matches TRBD1 (5 bases). This CDR3 is built from 17 residues. The germline CDR1 and CDR2 sequences are ENHRY and SYGVKD. The germline V and J ends were trimmed by 2 bases and 0 bases, with 14 bases remaining between them. In DNA form, the CDR3 reads TGTGCCATCAGTGAGGTTCTACAGGCCTATAGCAATCAGCCCCAGCATTTT. This sequence encodes CAISEVLQAYSNQPQHF.

The CDR3 reads CASTRSGELFF. The CDR3 nucleotides are TGCGCCAGCACCCGCAGCGGGGAGCTGTTTTTT. The chain couples TRBV10-2 to TRBJ2-2; D gene ambiguous. The CDR3 is 11 amino acids. V lost 7 bases to trimming and J lost 7 bases, with 7 bases between them. Germline CDR1 is WSHSY and CDR2 is SAAADI.

This sequence joins TRBV4-3 and TRBJ1-5; D gene unclear. Germline CDR1 and CDR2: LGHNA and YSLEER. With 0 bases removed from V and 5 bases from J, the gap between germline ends came to 14 bases. The CDR3 extends over 16 amino acids. CDR3 protein: CASSQEIGLTDQPQHF. In DNA form, the CDR3 reads TGCGCCAGCAGCCAAGAAATCGGACTGACCGATCAGCCCCAGCATTTT.

V is TRBV9 and J is TRBJ2-7; 7 nucleotides agree with TRBD1. The germline gives CDR1 SGDLS, CDR2 YYNGEE. The CDR3 extends over 13 amino acids. V trimming: 3 bases; J trimming: 3 bases; junction bases outside the gene matches: 3. The CDR3 is CASSGRDSYEQYF. The CDR3 region has the DNA TGTGCCAGCAGCGGCCGGGACAGCTACGAGCAGTACTTC.

The chain is built from TRBV11-2 and TRBJ2-7; 7 positions match TRBD1. The V gene's germline CDR1 is SGHAT and CDR2 FQNNGV. V lost 5 bases and J lost 5; bases outside the gene matches: 6. The CDR3 covers 13 residues. In DNA form, the CDR3 reads TGTGCCAGCAGCCGATCGACAGGGAACGAGCAGTACTTC. It translates to CASSRSTGNEQYF.

The chain joins TRBV6-5 to TRBJ1-1; weak D call: TRBD1 (5 bases). The CDR3 runs to 15 residues. The ends were cut back, 6 bases at V and 1 base at J, with 15 bases in the middle. Germline lookup yields CDR1 MNHEY and CDR2 SVGAGI. CDR3 nucleotides: TGTGCCAGCAGCTACCACAGGAGGGGGAACACTGAAGCTTTCTTT. This gives the protein CASSYHRRGNTEAFF.

The chain uses TRBV10-2 and TRBJ1-4; TRBD1 agrees at 7 bases. From germline, CDR1 is WSHSY and CDR2 SAAADI. The CDR3 is made up of 14 amino acids. The ends lost 7 bases at V and 1 base at J; junction bases unmatched: 3. CDR3 amino acids: CASKDRRTNEKLFF. In DNA form, the CDR3 reads TGCGCCAGCAAGGACAGGAGAACTAATGAAAAACTGTTTTTT.

V is TRBV9 and J is TRBJ1-3; no clear D gene. The CDR3 extends over 11 amino acids. Trimming pared 0 bases from V and 9 bases from J, leaving 4 bases between. Germline CDR1 is SGDLS and CDR2 is YYNGEE. The CDR3 bases are TGTGCCAGCAGCGTAGGTAGCACCATATATTTT. This codes for CASSVGSTIYF.

This clone appeared a few times. This sequence joins TRBV13 and TRBJ1-1, with no clear D. The V end was cut by 1 base, the J end by 0 bases, with 6 bases between. Per the germline V gene, CDR1 is PRHDT and CDR2 is FYEKMQ (reference sequence). The CDR3 spans 14 residues. DNA for the CDR3: TGTGCCAGCAGCTTAGCGGCGGTGAACACTGAAGCTTTCTTT. Translating it yields CASSLAAVNTEAFF.

The V and J genes are TRBV5-1 and TRBJ2-7, with TRBD2 matching over 10 bases. The CDR3 extends over 17 amino acids. The V gene's germline CDR1 is SGHRS and CDR2 YFSETQ. The V gene end was trimmed by 1 base and the J gene end by 5 bases; junction bases not matched to a gene: 12. The CDR3 sequence is CASSLPSTLAGVNEQYF. The CDR3 bases are TGCGCCAGCAGCTTGCCTTCAACCCTAGCGGGGGTCAACGAGCAGTACTTC.

The V and J genes are TRBV15 and TRBJ1-5; D unresolved. CDR1 is LNHNV and CDR2 is YYDKDF in the germline V gene (reference sequence). The V end lost 1 base, the J end lost 1 base, and 11 bases lay between the germline ends. The CDR3 spans 16 residues. The chain's CDR3 is CATSRAYGGSNQPQHF. In DNA, the CDR3 is TGTGCCACCAGCAGAGCTTACGGCGGCAGCAATCAGCCCCAGCATTTT. Supplemented by reference TRBV15 and TRBJ1-5, the full variable domain reads DAMVIQNPRYQVTQFGKPVTLSCSQTLNHNVMYWYQQKSSQAPKLLFHYYDKDFNNEADTPDNFQSRRPNTSFCFLDIRSPGLGDTAMYLCATSRAYGGSNQPQHFGDGTRLSIL.

The rearrangement links TRBV4-3 to TRBJ1-4, with 7 bases that match TRBD1. Germline values: CDR1 LGHNA, CDR2 YSLEER. The CDR3 contains 17 residues. Trimming took 4 bases from V and 2 from J; bases not matched to a gene: 10. As DNA, the CDR3 is TGCGCCAGCAGCCGCCAAGGGGGCCTTAGGACTAATGAAAAACTGTTTTTT. The encoded protein is CASSRQGGLRTNEKLFF.

The rearrangement joins TRBV15 to TRBJ2-3; D gene unclear. Trimming left V 1 base short and J 0 bases short, with 8 bases between. In germline, CDR1 is LNHNV, CDR2 YYDKDF (reference sequence). The CDR3 is 15 amino acids. The CDR3 spells CATSRGLSSTDTQYF. DNA of the CDR3: TGTGCCACCAGCAGAGGACTCTCTAGCACAGATACGCAGTATTTT. The variable domain in full, completed from reference TRBV15 and TRBJ2-3, reads DAMVIQNPRYQVTQFGKPVTLSCSQTLNHNVMYWYQQKSSQAPKLLFHYYDKDFNNEADTPDNFQSRRPNTSFCFLDIRSPGLGDTAMYLCATSRGLSSTDTQYFGPGTRLTVL.

This sequence joins TRBV11-1 and TRBJ2-5; weak D call: TRBD1 (6 bases). This CDR3 spans 15 amino acids. Looked up from germline, CDR1 is SGHAT and CDR2 is FQDESV (reference sequence). V lost 5 bases and J 5 bases, leaving 18 bases between the germline ends. Here the CDR3 reads CASSREQGLGETQYF. The CDR3 bases are TGTGCCAGCAGCCGGGAACAGGGATTGGGGGAGACCCAGTACTTC.

The chain carries TRBV9 and TRBJ1-4; D is possibly TRBD1 (5 bases). V was clipped by 0 bases and J by 7 bases, with 16 bases between them. The CDR3 runs to 16 residues. The V gene's germline CDR1 is SGDLS and CDR2 YYNGEE. The CDR3 reads CASSVARGREGEKLFF. The CDR3 DNA sequence: TGTGCCAGCAGCGTAGCTAGAGGCAGGGAAGGTGAAAAACTGTTTTTT.

The V gene is TRBV7-2, the J gene TRBJ2-7; no definite D call. The V end lost 5 bases, the J end lost 1 base, and 6 bases lay between the germline ends. The germline V gene encodes CDR1 SGHTA and CDR2 FQGNSA. The CDR3 sequence is 12 residues long. CDR3 in DNA: TGTGCCAGCAGCCTCTCTTCCTACGAGCAGTACTTC. Translating it yields CASSLSSYEQYF.

The chain is built from TRBV28 and TRBJ2-2; 10 bases line up with TRBD2. The CDR3 spans 18 residues. Germline V gives CDR1 MDHEN, CDR2 SYDVKM. J was trimmed by 4 bases and V by 2 bases; bases with no gene match: 10. The CDR3 bases are TGTGCCAGCAGTTTAAGACTTGACAGCGGGGGGGCCACCGGGGAGCTGTTTTTT. Protein sequence: CASSLRLDSGGATGELFF.

The chain combines TRBV7-2 with TRBJ2-3; 9 bases are shared with TRBD2. The CDR3 loop spans 17 amino acids. Germline V gene sequence: CDR1 SGHTA, CDR2 FQGNSA. J lost 4 bases, V lost 2 bases, and 10 bases had no gene match. CDR3 residues: CASSLIGSGGTADTQYF. In nucleotides, the CDR3 is TGTGCCAGCAGCTTAATTGGTAGCGGGGGTACGGCAGATACGCAGTATTTT.